This TCR beta chain was sequenced in a study of CD8+CD57+ T cells in acquired aplastic anemia. About the study: DNA recovered from sorted CD4+ and CD8+ cells had a mean of approximately 3 ug. Whole-study results and caveats: Overlap between patients and controls comprised roughly 28 CD8+ CDR3 sequences.

In patients chosen for sequencing, flow cytometry had shown CD8+CD57+ cell expansion. Severe acquired aplastic anemia was diagnosed in all patients. This CDR3 has 12 residues. The germline V and J ends were trimmed by 4 bases and 8 bases, with 9 bases remaining between them. Germline CDR1 and CDR2: SGHTA and FQGTGA. TCR beta VDJ combinations and CDR3 sequences were profiled from genomic DNA. TCRdb reprocessed the reads via MiXCR and lists one record per CDR3 protein. The repertoire holds 160,000 or so distinct CDR3 sequences, with 40% to 55% as singletons. The sample holds many counts of this clonotype. Its antigen is not known.

The receptor was isolated from a human donor with aplastic anemia. Specimen: sorted CD4+, CD8+, or CD8+CD57+ T cells (not recorded which) from PBMCs. The chain uses TRBV7-3 and TRBJ2-1; D unresolved. The CDR3 sequence: CASSSAAHEQFF. DNA of the CDR3: TGTGCCAGCAGCTCCGCGGCCCATGAGCAGTTCTTC.